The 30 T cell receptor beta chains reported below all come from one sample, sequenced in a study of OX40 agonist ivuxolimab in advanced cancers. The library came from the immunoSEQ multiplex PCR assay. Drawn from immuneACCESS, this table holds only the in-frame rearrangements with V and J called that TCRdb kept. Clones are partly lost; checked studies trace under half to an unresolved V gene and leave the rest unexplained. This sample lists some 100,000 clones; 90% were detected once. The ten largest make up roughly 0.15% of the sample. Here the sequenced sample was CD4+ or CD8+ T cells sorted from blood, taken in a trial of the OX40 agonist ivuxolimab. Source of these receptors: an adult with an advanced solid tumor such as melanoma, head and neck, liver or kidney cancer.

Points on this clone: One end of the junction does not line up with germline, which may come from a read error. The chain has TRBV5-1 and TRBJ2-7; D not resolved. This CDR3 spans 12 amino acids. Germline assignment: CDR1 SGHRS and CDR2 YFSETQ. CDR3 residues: CASSFDRYEQCF. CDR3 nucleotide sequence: TGCGCCAGCAGCTTCGACCGCTACGAGCAGTGCTTC.

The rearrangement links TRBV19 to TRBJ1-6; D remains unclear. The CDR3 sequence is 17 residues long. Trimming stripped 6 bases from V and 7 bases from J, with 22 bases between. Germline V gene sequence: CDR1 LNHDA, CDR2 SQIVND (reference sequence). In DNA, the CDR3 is TGTGCCAGTAGGATAAGGACGGCCGGTTTTTCGAATTCACCCCTCCACTTT. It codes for CASRIRTAGFSNSPLHF.

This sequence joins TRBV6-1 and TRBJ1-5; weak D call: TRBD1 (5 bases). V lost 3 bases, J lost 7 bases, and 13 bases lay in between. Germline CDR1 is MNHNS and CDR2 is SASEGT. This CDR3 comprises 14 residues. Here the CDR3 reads CASSDQGRRQPQHF. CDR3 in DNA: TGTGCCAGCAGTGATCAGGGTAGGCGCCAGCCCCAGCATTTT.

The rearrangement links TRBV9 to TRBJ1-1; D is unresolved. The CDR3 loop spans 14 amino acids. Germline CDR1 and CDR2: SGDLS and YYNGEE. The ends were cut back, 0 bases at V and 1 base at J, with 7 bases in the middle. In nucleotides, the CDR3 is TGTGCCAGCAGCGTAGGTCAAACGAACACTGAAGCTTTCTTT. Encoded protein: CASSVGQTNTEAFF.

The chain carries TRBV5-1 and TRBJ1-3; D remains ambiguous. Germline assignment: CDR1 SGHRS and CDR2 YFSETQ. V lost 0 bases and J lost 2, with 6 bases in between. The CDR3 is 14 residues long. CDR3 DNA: TGCGCCAGCAGCTTGGGGAGCACTGGAAACACCATATATTTT. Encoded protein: CASSLGSTGNTIYF. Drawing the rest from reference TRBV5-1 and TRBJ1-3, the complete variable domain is KAGVTQTPRYLIKTRGQQVTLSCSPISGHRSVSWYQQTPGQGLQFLFEYFSETQRNKGNFPGRFSGRQFSNSRSEMNVSTLELGDSALYLCASSLGSTGNTIYFGEGSWLTVV.

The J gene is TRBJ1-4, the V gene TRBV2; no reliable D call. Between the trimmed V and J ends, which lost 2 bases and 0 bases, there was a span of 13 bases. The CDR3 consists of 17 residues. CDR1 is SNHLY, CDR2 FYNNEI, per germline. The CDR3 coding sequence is TGTGCCAGCAGTGAACTTGGTCCCAGGTCAACTAATGAAAAACTGTTTTTT. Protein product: CASSELGPRSTNEKLFF.

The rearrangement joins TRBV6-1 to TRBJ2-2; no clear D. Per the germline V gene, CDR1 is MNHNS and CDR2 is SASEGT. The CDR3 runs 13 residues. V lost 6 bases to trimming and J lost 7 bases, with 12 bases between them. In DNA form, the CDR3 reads TGTGCCAGCAGCCCCTCTTCCCTCGGGGAGCTGTTTTTT. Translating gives CASSPSSLGELFF.

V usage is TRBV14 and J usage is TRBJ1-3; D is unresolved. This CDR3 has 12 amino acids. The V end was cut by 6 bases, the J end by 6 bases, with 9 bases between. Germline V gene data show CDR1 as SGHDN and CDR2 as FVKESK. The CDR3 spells CASSKAENTIYF. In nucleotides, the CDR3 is TGTGCCAGCAGTAAAGCGGAAAACACCATATATTTT.

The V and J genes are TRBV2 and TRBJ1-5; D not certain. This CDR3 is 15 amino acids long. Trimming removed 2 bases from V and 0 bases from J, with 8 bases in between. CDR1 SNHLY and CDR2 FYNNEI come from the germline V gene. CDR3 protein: CASSEYTFSNQPQHF. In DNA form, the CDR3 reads TGTGCCAGCAGTGAATACACCTTTAGCAATCAGCCCCAGCATTTT.

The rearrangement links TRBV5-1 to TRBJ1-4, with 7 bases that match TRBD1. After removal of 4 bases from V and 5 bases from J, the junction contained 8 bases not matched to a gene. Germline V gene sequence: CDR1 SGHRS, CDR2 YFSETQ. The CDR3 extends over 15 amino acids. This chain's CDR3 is CASSPGQVPNEKLFF. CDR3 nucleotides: TGCGCCAGCAGCCCCGGACAGGTTCCGAATGAAAAACTGTTTTTT.

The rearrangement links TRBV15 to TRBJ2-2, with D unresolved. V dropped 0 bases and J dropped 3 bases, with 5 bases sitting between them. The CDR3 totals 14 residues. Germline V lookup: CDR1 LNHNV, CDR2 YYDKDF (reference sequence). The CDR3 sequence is CATSRDGDTGELFF. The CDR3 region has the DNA TGTGCCACCAGCAGAGATGGGGACACCGGGGAGCTGTTTTTT.

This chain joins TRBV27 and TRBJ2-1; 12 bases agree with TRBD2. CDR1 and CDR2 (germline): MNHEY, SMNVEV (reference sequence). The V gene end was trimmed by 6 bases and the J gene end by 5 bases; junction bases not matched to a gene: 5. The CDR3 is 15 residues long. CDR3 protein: CASRNRLAGDNEQFF. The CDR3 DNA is TGTGCCAGCAGAAATCGACTAGCGGGAGACAATGAGCAGTTCTTC.

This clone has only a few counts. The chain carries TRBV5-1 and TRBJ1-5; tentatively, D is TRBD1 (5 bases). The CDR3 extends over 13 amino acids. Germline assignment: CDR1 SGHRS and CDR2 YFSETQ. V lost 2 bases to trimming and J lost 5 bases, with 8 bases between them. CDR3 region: CASSFRGDQPQHF. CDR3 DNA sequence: TGCGCCAGCAGCTTCCGGGGGGATCAGCCCCAGCATTTT. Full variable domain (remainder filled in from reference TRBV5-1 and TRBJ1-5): KAGVTQTPRYLIKTRGQQVTLSCSPISGHRSVSWYQQTPGQGLQFLFEYFSETQRNKGNFPGRFSGRQFSNSRSEMNVSTLELGDSALYLCASSFRGDQPQHFGDGTRLSIL.

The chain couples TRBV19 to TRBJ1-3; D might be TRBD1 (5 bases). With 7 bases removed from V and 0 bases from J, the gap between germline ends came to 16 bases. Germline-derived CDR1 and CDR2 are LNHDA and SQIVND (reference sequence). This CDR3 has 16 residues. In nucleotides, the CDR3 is TGTGCCAGTAAGAGGGTAGCAGGGAACTCTGGAAACACCATATATTTT. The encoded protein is CASKRVAGNSGNTIYF. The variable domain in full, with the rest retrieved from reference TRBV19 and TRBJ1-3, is DGGITQSPKYLFRKEGQNVTLSCEQNLNHDAMYWYRQDPGQGLRLIYYSQIVNDFQKGDIAEGYSVSREKKESFPLTVTSAQKNPTAFYLCASKRVAGNSGNTIYFGEGSWLTVV.

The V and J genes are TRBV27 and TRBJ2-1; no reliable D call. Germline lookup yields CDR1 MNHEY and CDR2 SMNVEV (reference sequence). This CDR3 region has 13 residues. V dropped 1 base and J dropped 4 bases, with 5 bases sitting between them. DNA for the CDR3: TGTGCCAGCAGTTTATTGGGATACAATGAGCAGTTCTTC. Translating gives CASSLLGYNEQFF.

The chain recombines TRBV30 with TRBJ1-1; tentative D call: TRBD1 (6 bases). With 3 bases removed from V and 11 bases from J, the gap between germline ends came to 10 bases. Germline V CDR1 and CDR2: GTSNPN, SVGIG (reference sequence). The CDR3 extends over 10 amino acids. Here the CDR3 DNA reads TGTGCCTGGAGCCAGGGGCGGGCTTTCTTT. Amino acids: CAWSQGRAFF. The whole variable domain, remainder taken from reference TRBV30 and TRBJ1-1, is SQTIHQWPATLVQPVGSPLSLECTVEGTSNPNLYWYRQAAGRGLQLLFYSVGIGQISSEVPQNLSASRPQDRQFILSSKKLLLSDSGFYLCAWSQGRAFFGQGTRLTVV.

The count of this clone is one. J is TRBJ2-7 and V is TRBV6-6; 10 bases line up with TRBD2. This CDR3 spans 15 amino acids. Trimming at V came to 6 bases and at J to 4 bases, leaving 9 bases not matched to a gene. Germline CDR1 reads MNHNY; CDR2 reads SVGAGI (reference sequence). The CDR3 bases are TGTGCCAGCAGCCAACTTGGACTAGCGGAGTACGAGCAGTACTTC. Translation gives CASSQLGLAEYEQYF.

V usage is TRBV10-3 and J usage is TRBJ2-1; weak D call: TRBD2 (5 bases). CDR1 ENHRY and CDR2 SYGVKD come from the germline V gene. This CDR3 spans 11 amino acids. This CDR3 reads CALGEVDEQFF. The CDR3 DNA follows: TGTGCTTTGGGAGAGGTCGATGAGCAGTTCTTC.

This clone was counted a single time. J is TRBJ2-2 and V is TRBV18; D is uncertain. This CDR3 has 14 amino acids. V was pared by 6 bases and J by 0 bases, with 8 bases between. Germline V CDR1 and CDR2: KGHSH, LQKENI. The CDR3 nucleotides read TGTGCCAGCTCTGAAAAGACGAACACCGGGGAGCTGTTTTTT. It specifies CASSEKTNTGELFF.

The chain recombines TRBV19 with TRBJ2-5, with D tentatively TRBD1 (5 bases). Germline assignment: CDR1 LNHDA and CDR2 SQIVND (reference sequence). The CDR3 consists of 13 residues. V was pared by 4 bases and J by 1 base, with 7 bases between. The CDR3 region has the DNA TGTGCCAGTAGTACAGGGTTCCAAGAGACCCAGTACTTC. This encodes CASSTGFQETQYF.

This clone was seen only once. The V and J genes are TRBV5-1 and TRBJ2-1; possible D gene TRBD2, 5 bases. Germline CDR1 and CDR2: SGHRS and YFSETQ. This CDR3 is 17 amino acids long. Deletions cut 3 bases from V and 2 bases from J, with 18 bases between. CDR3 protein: CASSSPRRTLTYNEQFF. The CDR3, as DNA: TGCGCCAGCAGCTCGCCTAGGAGGACTTTGACCTACAATGAGCAGTTCTTC.

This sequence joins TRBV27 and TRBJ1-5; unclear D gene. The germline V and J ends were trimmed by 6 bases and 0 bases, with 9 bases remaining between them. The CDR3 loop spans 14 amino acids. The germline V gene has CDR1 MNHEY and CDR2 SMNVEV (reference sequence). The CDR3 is CASRERHSNQPQHF. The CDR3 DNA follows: TGTGCCAGCAGGGAAAGGCATAGCAATCAGCCCCAGCATTTT.

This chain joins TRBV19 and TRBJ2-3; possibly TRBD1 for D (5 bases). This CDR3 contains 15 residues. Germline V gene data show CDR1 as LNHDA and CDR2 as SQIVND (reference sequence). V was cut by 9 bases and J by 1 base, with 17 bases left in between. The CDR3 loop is CASRPPGLGTDTQYF. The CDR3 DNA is TGTGCCAGCCGACCCCCAGGGTTAGGCACAGATACGCAGTATTTT.

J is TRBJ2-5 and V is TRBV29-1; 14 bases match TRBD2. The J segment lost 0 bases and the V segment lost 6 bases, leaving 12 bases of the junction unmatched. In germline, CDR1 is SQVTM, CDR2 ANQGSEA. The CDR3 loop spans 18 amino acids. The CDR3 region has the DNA TGCAGCGTCCCCGGGACTAGCGGGGGAACTACGTACCAAGAGACCCAGTACTTC. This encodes CSVPGTSGGTTYQETQYF.

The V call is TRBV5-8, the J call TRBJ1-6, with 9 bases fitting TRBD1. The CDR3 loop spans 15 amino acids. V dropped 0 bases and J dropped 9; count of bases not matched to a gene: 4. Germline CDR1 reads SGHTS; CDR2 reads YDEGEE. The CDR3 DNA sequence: TGTGCCAGCAGCTTGGGCGGACAGGGGAGTTCACCCCTCCACTTT. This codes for CASSLGGQGSSPLHF.

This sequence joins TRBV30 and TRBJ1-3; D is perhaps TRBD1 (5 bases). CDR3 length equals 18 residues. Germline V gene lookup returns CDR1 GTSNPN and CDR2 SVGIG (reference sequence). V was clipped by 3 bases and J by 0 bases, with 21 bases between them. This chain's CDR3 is CAWRGRGTSNASGNTIYF. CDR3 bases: TGTGCCTGGAGGGGTAGGGGAACCTCAAACGCCTCTGGAAACACCATATATTTT.

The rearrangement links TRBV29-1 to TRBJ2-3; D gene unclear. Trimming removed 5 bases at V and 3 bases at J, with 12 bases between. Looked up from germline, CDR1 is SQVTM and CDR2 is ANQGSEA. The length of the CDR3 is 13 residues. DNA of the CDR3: TGCAGCGTTAATAGACCACCAACAGATACGCAGTATTTT. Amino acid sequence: CSVNRPPTDTQYF.

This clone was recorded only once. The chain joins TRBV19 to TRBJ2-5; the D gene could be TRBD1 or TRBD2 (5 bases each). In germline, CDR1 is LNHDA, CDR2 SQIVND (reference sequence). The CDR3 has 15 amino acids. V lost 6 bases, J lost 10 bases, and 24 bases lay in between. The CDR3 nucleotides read TGTGCCAGTAGCCTGACAGAAAACCCAGCTGAGGGCCAGTACTTC. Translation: CASSLTENPAEGQYF.

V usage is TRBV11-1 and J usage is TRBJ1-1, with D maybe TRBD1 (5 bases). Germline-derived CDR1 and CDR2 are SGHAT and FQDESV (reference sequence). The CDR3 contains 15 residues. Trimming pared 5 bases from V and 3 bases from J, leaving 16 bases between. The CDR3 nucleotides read TGTGCCAGCAGCACCCTTTGGGTGGGGGACACTGAAGCTTTCTTT. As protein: CASSTLWVGDTEAFF.

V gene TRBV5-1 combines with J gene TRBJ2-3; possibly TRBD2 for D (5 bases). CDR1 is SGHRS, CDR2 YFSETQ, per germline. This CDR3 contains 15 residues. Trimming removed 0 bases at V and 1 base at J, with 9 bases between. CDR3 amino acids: CASSLAAGGTDTQYF. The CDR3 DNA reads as TGCGCCAGCAGCTTGGCGGCCGGGGGCACAGATACGCAGTATTTT.